Listed below are T cell receptor beta chains from one sample, sequenced in a study of lymphopenia after photon versus proton radiotherapy. Generated by immunoSEQ multiplex PCR, the TCRdb table keeps only in-frame clones and is missing some. The profile shows tens of thousands of clones, 85% to 90% of them singletons. The sequences come from peripheral blood, collected from a patient treated with proton-based radiotherapy. Every receptor here comes from an elderly man with esophageal cancer. Both conserved end residues are part of each CDR3. Fields, in order: D gene, V gene, J gene, clone size, CDR3 protein, CDR3 DNA. D genes are given only for firm matches. Clone sizes are given selectively: once, few, many, or a class where the clone is expanded.

NA	TRBV30	TRBJ1-1	NA	CASSGRVYTEAFF	TGTGCCTCCTCAGGGAGGGTATATACTGAAGCTTTCTTT
TRBD1	TRBV25-1	TRBJ1-2	NA	CASSESKGAGDGYTF	TGTGCCAGCAGTGAATCGAAGGGGGCGGGAGATGGCTACACCTTC
TRBD1	TRBV4-3	TRBJ2-1	once	CASSQLIGQGYYNEQFF	TGCGCCAGCAGCCAACTCATCGGACAGGGATATTACAATGAGCAGTTCTTC
NA	TRBV25-1	TRBJ2-1	NA	CASSGGGGFAEQFF	TGTGCCAGCAGTGGAGGGGGGGGTTTTGCTGAGCAGTTCTTC
NA	TRBV5-1	TRBJ2-3	NA	CASSWPLETSDTQYF	TGCGCCAGCAGCTGGCCTCTAGAGACTTCAGATACGCAGTATTTT
NA	TRBV7-8	TRBJ2-3	NA	CASSPKSGGAGTQYF	TGTGCCAGCAGCCCAAAGAGTGGGGGGGCCGGTACGCAGTATTTT
NA	TRBV11-3	TRBJ1-4	NA	CASSSGVLDEKLFF	TGTGCCAGCAGCTCAGGGGTCCTGGACGAAAAACTGTTTTTT
NA	TRBV6-6	TRBJ1-1	NA	CASSNRISNTEAFF	TGTGCCAGCAGCAACAGGATATCGAACACTGAAGCTTTCTTT
NA	TRBV5-1	TRBJ2-5	NA	CASSLKLNSGETQYF	TGCGCCAGCAGCTTGAAACTTAATTCGGGAGAGACCCAGTACTTC
NA	TRBV11-2	TRBJ2-2	NA	CASSLSTGTGELFF	TGTGCCAGCAGCTTAAGTACGGGGACCGGGGAGCTGTTTTTT